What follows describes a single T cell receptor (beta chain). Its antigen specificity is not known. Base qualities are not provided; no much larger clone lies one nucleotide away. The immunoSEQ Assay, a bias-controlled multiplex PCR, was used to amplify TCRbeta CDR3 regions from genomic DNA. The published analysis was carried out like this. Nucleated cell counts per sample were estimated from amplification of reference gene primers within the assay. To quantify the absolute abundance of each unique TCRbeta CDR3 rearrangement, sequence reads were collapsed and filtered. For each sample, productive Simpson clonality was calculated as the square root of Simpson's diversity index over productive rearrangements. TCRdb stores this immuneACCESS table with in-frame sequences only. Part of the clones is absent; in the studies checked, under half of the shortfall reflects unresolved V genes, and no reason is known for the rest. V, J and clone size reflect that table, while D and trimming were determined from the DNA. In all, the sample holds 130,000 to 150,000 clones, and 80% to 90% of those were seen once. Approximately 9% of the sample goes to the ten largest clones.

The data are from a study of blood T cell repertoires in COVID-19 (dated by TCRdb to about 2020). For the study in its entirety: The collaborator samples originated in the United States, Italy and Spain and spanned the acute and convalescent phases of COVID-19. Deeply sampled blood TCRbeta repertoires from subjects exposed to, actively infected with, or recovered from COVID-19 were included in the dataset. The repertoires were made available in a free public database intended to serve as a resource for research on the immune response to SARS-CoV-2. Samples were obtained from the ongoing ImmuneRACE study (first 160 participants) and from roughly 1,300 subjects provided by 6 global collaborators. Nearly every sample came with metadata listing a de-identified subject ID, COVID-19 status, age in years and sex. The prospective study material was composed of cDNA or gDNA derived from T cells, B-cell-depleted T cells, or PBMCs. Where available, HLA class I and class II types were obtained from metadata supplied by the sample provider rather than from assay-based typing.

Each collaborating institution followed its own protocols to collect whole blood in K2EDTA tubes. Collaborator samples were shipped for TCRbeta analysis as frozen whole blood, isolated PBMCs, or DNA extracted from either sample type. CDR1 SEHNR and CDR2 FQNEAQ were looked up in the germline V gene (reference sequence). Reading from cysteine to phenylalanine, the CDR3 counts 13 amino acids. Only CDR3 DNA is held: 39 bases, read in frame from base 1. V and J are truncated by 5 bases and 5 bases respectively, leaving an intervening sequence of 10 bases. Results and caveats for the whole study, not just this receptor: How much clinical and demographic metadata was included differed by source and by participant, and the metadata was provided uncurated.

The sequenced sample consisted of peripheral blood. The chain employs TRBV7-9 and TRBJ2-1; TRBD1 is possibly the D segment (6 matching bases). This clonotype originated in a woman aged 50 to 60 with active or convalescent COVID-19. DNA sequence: TGTGCCAGCAGCCAACAGGGCCACAATGAGCAGTTCTTC. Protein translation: CASSQQGHNEQFF.